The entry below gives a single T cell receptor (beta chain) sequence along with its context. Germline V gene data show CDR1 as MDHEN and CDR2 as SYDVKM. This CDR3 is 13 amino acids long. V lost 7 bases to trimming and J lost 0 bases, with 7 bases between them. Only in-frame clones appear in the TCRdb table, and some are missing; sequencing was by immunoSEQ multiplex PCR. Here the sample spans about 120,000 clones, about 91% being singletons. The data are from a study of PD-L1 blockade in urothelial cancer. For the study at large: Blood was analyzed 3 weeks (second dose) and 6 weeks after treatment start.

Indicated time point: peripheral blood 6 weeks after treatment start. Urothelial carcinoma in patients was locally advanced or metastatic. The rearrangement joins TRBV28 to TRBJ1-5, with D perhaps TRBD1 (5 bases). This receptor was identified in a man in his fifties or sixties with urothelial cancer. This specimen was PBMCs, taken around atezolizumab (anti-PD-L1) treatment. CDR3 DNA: TGTGCCAGCAAAGGGGATAGCAATCAGCCCCAGCATTTT. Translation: CASKGDSNQPQHF. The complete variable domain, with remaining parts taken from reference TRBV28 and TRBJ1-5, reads DVKVTQSSRYLVKRTGEKVFLECVQDMDHENMFWYRQDPGLGLRLIYFSYDVKMKEKGDIPEGYSVSREKKERFSLILESASTNQTSMYLCASKGDSNQPQHFGDGTRLSIL.